This TCR beta chain originates from a study of CD8 T cell repertoires and HIV-1 epitope variants (dated by TCRdb to the early 2020s). In the study overall: Twenty-five peptides representing autologous and known Gag and Nef epitope variants were each used to stimulate T cells in separate culture wells. Among the control conditions were a peptide pool of CMV, EBV and flu, the Ebola AY9 epitope serving as a negative control, and a well with no peptide. Three Gag epitope families and Nef HW9 and YT9 were included among the tested epitopes. T cells were enriched using the EasySep Human T Cell Enrichment Kit and then co-cultured with an equal number of autologous T cell-negative cells acting as antigen-presenting cells. For less than 13 days the cultures were kept in IMDM with gentamicin, and on days 3 and 7 half of the media was changed with IL-2, IL-7 and IL-15 added. An aliquot of 1M T cells was set aside as an uncultured baseline condition, separate from the approximately 80 T cell cultures. A total of 83 T cell cultures were run, with each culture condition done in triplicate except for one peptide, which was done in duplicate. Broader findings and caveats from the paper: The assay identified only TCR beta chains and indicated proliferation in response to antigen, without indicating T cell function or cytokine profile. Roughly 5 clonotypes recognized the Nef KF9 family and one clonotype recognized the HW9 family, while no responses to the TAALDMSHF plasma variant were seen. Of the nine antigen-specific TCR beta clonotypes identified, six appeared cross-reactive for autologous or known escape epitope variants.

V lost 1 base and J lost 5 bases; the stretch between them is 15 bases long. According to the germline V gene (reference sequence), CDR1 reads SEHNR and CDR2 reads FQNEAQ. Including the terminal cysteine and phenylalanine, the CDR3 comprises 15 residues. Only the CDR3 DNA is retained, 45 bases long and in frame from the first base. The EasySep Human CD8+ T Cell Enrichment Kit was used on day 10 to isolate CD8+ T cells from every culture. The immunoSEQ platform was used to sequence TCR beta CDR3 regions at survey depth. The QIAamp DNA micro kit was used to extract genomic DNA from every cultured and uncultured CD8+ T cell population. The authors' pipeline ran thus. Samples with under 5,000 productive reads were excluded, and this exclusion removed 5 of the 75 HIV peptide-stimulated cultures. A MANAFEST web app trimmed sequences to CDR3 and removed nonproductive sequences, CDR3s under 5 amino acids, and those not starting C or ending F/W. Antigen-specific clonotypes had to expand in at least 2 of 3 replicates versus no-peptide control at FDR 0.01, only within one epitope family. In addition, a specific clonotype needed a frequency at least fivefold higher than in wells stimulated with peptides from other epitope families. TCRdb retrieved this table from immuneACCESS and kept in-frame rearrangements only. Not all clones are present; in checked studies, unresolved V genes account for under half, and no reason is known for the remainder. The V and J calls and the clone size are those of that table, but D and trimming were determined from the DNA. The sample has 80,000 to 95,000 clones on record, approximately 70% of them singletons. The leading ten clones occupy 25% to 30% of the sample.

A note on this clone: The antigen this receptor binds is unknown. Per-base qualities were not stored, and no clone one base away is much larger.

Sequenced sample: uncultured baseline CD8+ T cells from peripheral blood mononuclear cells (PBMCs). In this chain, TRBV7-9 is recombined with TRBJ2-7, with the D gene not confidently named. This receptor was taken from a male donor with HIV. The DNA sequence is given as TGTGCCAGCAGCTTAGTCGATGACCCCATCCACGAGCAGTACTTC. Translated, this gives CASSLVDDPIHEQYF.